The table lists the clone carrying this T cell receptor beta chain with a count of one. Its antigen is as yet unknown. The sample originates from a study of cytomegalovirus exposure and HLA in healthy donors. Clones were sequenced by immunoSEQ multiplex PCR, and TCRdb holds only the in-frame ones, with some missing. This table has about 220,000 clones, 80% to 90% appearing once. The V end was cut by 2 bases, the J end by 10 bases, with 9 bases between. The germline V gene has CDR1 SGHDT and CDR2 YYEEEE. The CDR3 loop spans 11 amino acids. Study observations and caveats: 150 or so TCR beta chains were listed as cytomegalovirus-associated.

The receptor was isolated from a man between 18 and 29 years old in good health and CMV-seronegative. The genes are TRBV5-6 and TRBJ2-5; D unclear. Sequenced sample: PBMCs. CDR3 sequence: CASSFLGNQYF. The DNA for the CDR3 is TGTGCCAGCAGCTTCCTCGGTAACCAGTACTTC.